This TCR beta chain was found in a study of T cell responses to AZD1222 COVID-19 vaccine. TCRdb keeps only in-frame clones here, not all; method: immunoSEQ multiplex PCR. The sample includes about 84,000 clones, approximately 85% of them seen just once. This clone has more than one count but fewer than ten. Its target is not known. Findings and caveats of the study: Among the donors, most were white British and more were female, and clonal diversity was possibly underestimated. The span of vaccine-associated CD4 TCRs extended across spike, with dominance at 160-218 and 743-854. Regions left unmutated in variants are reportedly the target of nearly half of spike-specific TCRs.

The sequencing used peripheral blood, collected 28 days after the second AZD1222 dose. This TCR derives from an adult who received the AZD1222 COVID-19 vaccine.

The CDR3 loop reads CASSLGFRGDQPQHF. The DNA for the CDR3 is TGTGCCAGCAGCTTAGGATTTCGGGGAGACCAGCCCCAGCATTTT. The chain links TRBV7-9 to TRBJ1-5; D is undetermined. With 1 base removed from V and 7 bases from J, the gap between germline ends came to 14 bases. Germline CDR1 and CDR2: SEHNR and FQNEAQ (reference sequence). The CDR3 consists of 15 residues.